A few counts support the clone carrying this T cell receptor (beta chain). As yet, its antigen is unknown. The CDR3 runs to 13 residues. The V gene lost 1 base and the J gene lost 10 bases, with 11 bases spanning the gap. This sample is part of a study of identical twins. Findings and caveats of the study: Sharing of beta out-of-frame sequences by twins showed a weaker excess. Models predicted too little out-of-frame TCR alpha sharing in monozygotic twins. Some out-of-frame alpha sequences were shared by twins, and these showed excess low generation probability.

Unique molecular identifiers were present on the cDNA, which also gained a universal primer site by template switching. TCRdb fed the 5' RACE reads into MiXCR, producing one record per CDR3 protein. The sample has around 530,000 distinct CDR3 sequences, roughly 15% seen once. Another study also made use of these data, one on yellow fever vaccine responses in identical twins.

The sequenced sample consisted of CD4+ T cells sorted from blood. The genes are TRBV12-3 or TRBV12-4 and TRBJ2-1; tentatively, D is TRBD1 or TRBD2 (5 bases each). This receptor was obtained from a woman between 18 and 29 years old in good health. The CDR3 region is CASSLGGGSEQFF. DNA of the CDR3: TGTGCCAGCAGTTTAGGTGGGGGATCCGAGCAGTTCTTC.